This T cell receptor beta chain was retrieved from a study of T cells in Graves' hyperthyroidism and ophthalmopathy. Study-level findings and limits: Ophthalmopathy was identified by the model a median about seven months ahead of onset.

The CDR3 regions of TCR beta were amplified from RNA transcripts. With the HTBI primer set, the TCR CDR3 went through a first round of RT-PCR. TCRdb passed the multiplex PCR reads through MiXCR, listing each CDR3 protein once. The repertoire holds around 620,000 distinct CDR3 sequences, more than 13% seen once, with about 7% in the top ten. This clonotype was counted once. No antigen is known for it. Ophthalmopathy patients had Clinical Activity Score at least 3, NOSPECS grade at least 4, duration under 3 months. Germline V CDR1 and CDR2: SNHLY, FYNNEI. Losses at the gene ends were 3 bases for V and 4 bases for J; bases not matched to a gene: 6. This CDR3 region has 15 residues.

This TCR was recovered from a woman between 18 and 29 years old with Graves' ophthalmopathy. Sequenced sample: blood. This sequence joins TRBV2 and TRBJ2-7; 10 bases match TRBD2. The CDR3 here is CASSDGSGRQYEQYF. In DNA, the CDR3 is TGTGCCAGCAGTGATGGTAGCGGGAGGCAATACGAGCAGTACTTC.